The sequence of this TCR beta chain was determined in a study of T cell responses to AZD1222 COVID-19 vaccine. Some clones are missing from TCRdb's copy, which holds only in-frame ones; the method was immunoSEQ multiplex PCR. The sample lists under 150,000 clones; less than 95% were seen once. Per the germline V gene, CDR1 is SNHLY and CDR2 is FYNNEI. V shed 4 bases and J shed 4 bases, with 5 bases lying between them. This CDR3 is 12 amino acids long. Sequences were derived from peripheral blood, sampled on day 0 of AZD1222 vaccination. This TCR was recovered from an adult in good health. The chain combines TRBV2 with TRBJ2-1; TRBD1 or TRBD2 may be the D gene (5 bases each). The CDR3 region has the DNA TGTGCCAGCAGTGGGGGGTACAATGAGCAGTTCTTC. As protein: CASSGGYNEQFF.